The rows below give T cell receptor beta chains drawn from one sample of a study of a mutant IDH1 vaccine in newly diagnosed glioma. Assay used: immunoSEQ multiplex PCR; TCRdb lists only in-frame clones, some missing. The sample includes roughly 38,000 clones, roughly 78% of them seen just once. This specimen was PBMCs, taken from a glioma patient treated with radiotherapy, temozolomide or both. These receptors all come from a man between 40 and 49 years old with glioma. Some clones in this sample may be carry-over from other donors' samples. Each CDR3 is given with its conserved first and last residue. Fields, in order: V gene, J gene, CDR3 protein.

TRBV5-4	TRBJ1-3	CASSLGGAGNTIYF
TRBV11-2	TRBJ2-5	CASSQNPGLTSETQYF
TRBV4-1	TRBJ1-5	CASSPTGQGGQPQHF
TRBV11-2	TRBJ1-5	CASSLGNSNQPQHF
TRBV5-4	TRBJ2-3	CASSLVGGGAGDTQYF
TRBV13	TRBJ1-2	CASSLGPPQPYTF
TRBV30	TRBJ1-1	CAWSAQGAGWGTEAFF
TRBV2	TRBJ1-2	CASSEKGPFYGYTF
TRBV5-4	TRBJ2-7	CASSLAGGSEEQYF
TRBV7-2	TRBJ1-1	CASSSYRNTEAFF
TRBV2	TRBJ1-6	CASREDRGQYNSPLHF
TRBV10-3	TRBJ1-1	CAISETGVDTEAFF
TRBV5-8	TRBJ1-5	CASSFETGGHLGQPQHF
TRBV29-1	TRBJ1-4	CSGGTGTTNEKLFF
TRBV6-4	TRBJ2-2	CASTKEGASNTGELFF
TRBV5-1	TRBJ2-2	CASSPPSGFNTGELFF
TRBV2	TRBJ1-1	CASRGTGWGTEAFF
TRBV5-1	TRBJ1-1	CASPGANTEAFF
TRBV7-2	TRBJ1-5	CASSLVGGSNQPQHF
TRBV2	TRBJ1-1	CASSEREQNTEAFF
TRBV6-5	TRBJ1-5	CASSKQGYSNQPQHF
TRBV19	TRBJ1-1	CASGFTMNTEAFF